This record concerns one TCR beta chain sequence. This sample is drawn from a study of T cell changes during pregnancy in multiple sclerosis. The protocol was immunoSEQ multiplex PCR, while the TCRdb copy is restricted to in-frame clones and leaves out a portion. This table has over 10,000 clones, 88% appearing once. The germline gives CDR1 MNHEY, CDR2 SMNVEV (reference sequence). The CDR3 is made up of 18 amino acids. V was pared by 6 bases and J by 5 bases, with 28 bases between. The TCR comes from a female donor in good health, enrolled as a control in a pregnancy study. The rearrangement joins TRBV27 to TRBJ2-5, with TRBD2 as a possible D gene (7 bases). Material: CD8+ T cells from peripheral blood mononuclear cells, obtained in the second trimester of pregnancy. The chain's CDR3 is CASSPGGPAEAAGETQYF. Here the CDR3 DNA reads TGTGCCAGCAGCCCCGGGGGGCCGGCTGAGGCGGCCGGGGAGACCCAGTACTTC.